This TCR beta chain is from a study of T-cell memory formation after mild COVID-19 (dated by TCRdb to the early 2020s). General notes on the study: TCR sequence clusters from the two donors were found to be largely donor specific. In a couple of donors, T-cell clones that expanded and contracted after mild COVID-19 were followed by sequencing TCRalpha and TCRbeta repertoires longitudinally. The cohort was made up of two young adult volunteers, one female and one male, who were previously healthy.

Ficoll-Paque density gradient centrifugation was the method used to isolate PBMCs. What the research found in general, with its limitations: From day 15 to 85, contracting clones showed balanced CD4/CD8 phenotypes, whereas a second wave of clones that expanded from day 15 to 37 leaned towards CD4+. The study covered only a couple of mild cases, and larger cohorts including severe cases with pre-infection samples were considered necessary. Contracting CD4+ clones were located mainly in the CM and EM memory subsets, whereas CD8+ clones were found to be enriched in EMRA. SARS-CoV-2 specificity was not confirmed for the second-wave clones peaking on day 37. Some responding clones were detected in pre-infection memory, which suggested that pre-existing cross-reactive memory T cells had joined the SARS-CoV-2 response.

The V and J ends are trimmed by 4 bases and 2 bases, leaving 10 bases between them. As encoded in the germline V gene, CDR1 is SGHRS while CDR2 is YFSETQ. The CDR3 spans 13 residues, from the cysteine through the phenylalanine. Solely the CDR3 DNA is kept, with 39 bases framed from the first base. For sequencing, an Illumina NovaSeq 6000 was employed. TCRalpha and TCRbeta cDNA libraries were built by 5'RACE with constant-segment primers, adding sample barcodes and unique molecular identifiers. Trizol reagent was used to extract RNA from every sample. Amplification of the libraries took two PCR steps, and the second step added a second sample barcode plus Illumina TruSeq adapters. The libraries were sequenced on an Illumina NovaSeq using 2 x 150 bp paired-end reads. The authors' pipeline ran thus. Demultiplexing of reads and collapsing into UMI-guided consensus sequences were performed with migec v1.2.7. Using mixcr v2.1.11, UMI consensuses were aligned to TRA and TRB V and J templates and then assembled into clonotypes. A clonotype was counted as expanded or contracted only when both edgeR and NoisET called the clonotype significant, with the noise models trained on biological replicates. For edgeR calls, a false discovery rate-adjusted p below 0.01 and a log2 fold-change threshold of 1 were applied. As an exploratory analysis of dynamics, PCA with hierarchical clustering was applied to max-normalized trajectories of the 1000 most abundant clonotypes. Each responding clone was given a CD4 or CD8 phenotype based on the CD4+ and CD8+ repertoires, which had been sequenced separately. TCRdb took the public reads, trimmed them with fastp at Q25, ran MiXCR for clone calling and kept in-frame beta chains. Rows merge per CDR3 protein into single entries with the most common DNA and genes. The V and J calls, along with clone size, are taken from TCRdb and not from the paper's own processing. Within this sample are approximately 400,000 distinct CDR3 sequences, with approximately 25% of them counted one time only. The top ten clonotypes cover roughly 8.9% of the sample.

There are many counts of this clonotype. The antigen it binds to is not known. Nothing much larger sits one base from this clone, and base qualities are not available. The sample comprised PBMCs or a T cell subset sorted from them (not recorded which). The sequence links TRBV5-1 to TRBJ2-7; tentative D gene TRBD1, with 5 bases matching. The source of this sequence is an adult woman who had mild COVID-19 (a few samples of this study predate the infection). The sample titles of this study are shuffled in the database, so cell type and time point are left out; the donor was told from shared clones. In nucleotides, the sequence is TGCGCCAGCAGCCCCGACAGACCCTACGAGCAGTACTTC. Its translation is CASSPDRPYEQYF.